This TCR beta chain is drawn from a study of beta chain features in type 1 diabetes (dated by TCRdb to the late 2010s). Describing the broader study: No differences in mean age, gender distribution, total cell number or subset yield were found between patients and healthy donors. A total of roughly 100,000,000 sorted cells were examined across all samples, and the number of cells per subset was strongly correlated with RNA yield. The study compared TCRB repertoires of sorted circulating CD4+ T cell subsets between recently diagnosed type 1 diabetes patients and matched healthy donors. Naive and central memory subsets were obtained from all 30 or so donors, but regulatory and stem cell-like memory subsets were isolated from only 8 patients and 8 healthy donors.

Taken from cysteine to phenylalanine, the CDR3 has 14 residues. Just the 42-base CDR3 DNA is kept, in frame starting at base 1. The germline V gene encodes CDR1 MNHEY and CDR2 SVGAGI. A distance of 14 bases separates the germline ends of V and J, which lose 4 bases and 4 bases respectively. Each donor gave one peripheral blood draw, averaging approximately 0.12 L, which was collected into heparinised tubes. Naive, central memory, regulatory and stem cell-like memory CD4+ T cells were sorted on a BD FACSAria II using a panel including CD45RO, CCR7, CD25, CD127, CD95 and CD27. All sorted populations exceeded 98% purity. PBMCs were separated immediately by Lymphoprep density gradient centrifugation and were stained directly, without being cultured. So that batch effects would be minimized, each experiment stained and sorted samples in pairs, pairing one healthy donor with one patient. Comment on this clone: Its antigen is currently not known. No base quality information exists; no much larger clone differs at one position.

All of the isolated RNA was reverse transcribed with the High Capacity cDNA Reverse Transcription Kit, so expressed TCRB transcripts were sequenced. Deep immunoSEQ sequencing was performed on naive, central memory and regulatory T cell samples, with an average of about 4 million total reads per sample. Sorted cells were lysed in RLT buffer, and RNA was extracted using DNase-treated RNeasy Micro or Mini kits according to cell number. Each cell subset was processed separately to prevent cross-contamination, with patient and healthy donor samples processed together. TCRB sequences were amplified from cDNA with the immunoSEQ multiplex PCR, producing 87-bp fragments spanning the CDR3 region. Sequencing of the amplicons was performed on the Illumina HiSeq platform. The study's processing was this. Synthetic template baselines were used to correct PCR bias computationally, reads within Hamming distance 2 were collapsed, and singletons that could not be merged were discarded. Reads were aligned against IMGT to assign V, D and J genes, CDR3 length and insertions or deletions at six rearrangement sites. Clonotype counts were normalized to sorted cell number within each subset before computing true diversity and Gini coefficients with the tcR R package. Repertoire sharing was quantified using the overlap coefficient calculated on TCRB nucleotide sequences. As a proxy for the pre-selection repertoire, out-of-frame TCRB sequences from naive cells were analyzed. TCRdb's version of the immuneACCESS table is confined to in-frame rearrangements and falls short of the full clone set. An unresolved V gene accounts for under half of the shortfall where checked; the remainder is of unknown origin. V and J calls and clone size are as listed in that table; D and trimming were resolved from the DNA. The sample table holds 600,000 to 700,000 clones, of which 10% to 15% were seen once. The ten largest clones take up 0.022% of the sample.

Points the paper makes about the study in general: At VDJ recombination sites, type 1 diabetes patients had fewer insertions and more deleted nucleotides, which implies abnormalities in thymic rearrangement. In all four CD4+ subsets, TCRB CDR3 length was moderately but significantly shorter in type 1 diabetes patients. The naive, central memory and regulatory TCRB repertoires appeared to resemble one another more closely among patients than among healthy donors. Because the HLA sub-analyses included only small numbers of individuals, any influence of HLA type on TCRB rearrangement was left unresolved. Because cDNA rather than genomic DNA was sequenced, highly expressing activated cells could have been over-represented, although no difference in activation and CD3 levels was found between groups. PCR might favor shorter templates, but patient and control samples were amplified and corrected together, so any skew would affect both groups equally.

Sample: naive CD4+ T cells from blood. The cell subset or site label here, explained by the study, means: true naive CD4+ T cells. The sequence links TRBV6-5 to TRBJ2-7, and possibly TRBD1, on 6 matching bases. This TCR derives from a man between 18 and 29 years old with type 1 diabetes. In nucleotides, the sequence is TGTGCCAGCAGTTTTACAGGGAGAGTATACGAGCAGTACTTC. Its protein product is CASSFTGRVYEQYF.